The 31 T cell receptor beta chains in this list originate from one sample, sequenced in a study of sequential checkpoint blockade in melanoma. This table comes from immunoSEQ multiplex PCR, and its TCRdb copy is limited to in-frame clones, with some not included. The data hold 35,000 to 45,000 clones, with approximately 84% observed a single time. The treatment: randomized to nivolumab then ipilimumab (arm A) or the reverse (arm B). The sequencing used CD8+ T cells sorted from blood (inferred from file names), collected from a patient given nivolumab and ipilimumab in sequence. All receptors derive from a human donor with melanoma.

The V and J genes are TRBV9 and TRBJ2-1, with D tentatively TRBD1 (7 bases). Trimming removed 0 bases from V and 8 bases from J, with 12 bases in between. CDR1 SGDLS and CDR2 YYNGEE come from the germline V gene. The CDR3 contains 14 residues. CDR3 sequence: CASSVAGGLDEQFF. For the CDR3, the DNA is TGTGCCAGCAGCGTAGCAGGGGGGCTCGATGAGCAGTTCTTC.

V and J are TRBV2 and TRBJ2-5, with 10 bases fitting TRBD2. The CDR3 length is 16 residues. Looked up from germline, CDR1 is SNHLY and CDR2 is FYNNEI. Trimming removed 7 bases from V and 1 base from J; junction bases left unmatched: 9. CDR3 sequence: CASTPGTSVFQETQYF. The DNA of the CDR3 is TGTGCCAGCACTCCCGGGACTAGCGTTTTCCAAGAGACCCAGTACTTC.

The J gene is TRBJ2-7, the V gene TRBV10-3; TRBD2 agrees at 9 bases. V was clipped by 2 bases and J by 2 bases; unmatched bases: 7. Germline V lookup: CDR1 ENHRY, CDR2 SYGVKD. This CDR3 is 16 amino acids long. The CDR3, as DNA: TGTGCCATCAGTGAGGAATTAGCGGGAGACCCCTACGAGCAGTACTTC. It yields the protein CAISEELAGDPYEQYF.

This clone was seen a few times. Distinct nucleotide sequences in the sample also encode this CDR3. CDR3 in DNA: TGTGCCAGCTCACCCAGGACAGGGACCTACGAGCAGTACTTC. Translated, it gives CASSPRTGTYEQYF. This sequence joins TRBV18 and TRBJ2-7, with TRBD1 identical over 8 bases. This CDR3 comprises 14 residues. From germline, CDR1 is KGHSH and CDR2 LQKENI. Germline trimming cut 3 bases from V and 2 bases from J; bases unmatched to any gene: 3. Using reference TRBV18 and TRBJ2-7 for the parts outside the CDR3, the full variable domain is NAGVMQNPRHLVRRRGQEARLRCSPMKGHSHVYWYRQLPEEGLKFMVYLQKENIIDESGMPKERFSAEFPKEGPSILRIQQVVRGDSAAYFCASSPRTGTYEQYFGPGTRLTVT.

In this sample, this clone turned up once. The CDR3 bases are TGTGCCAGCAGCACTGGGGTTGGCGGGGGGTCCTACGAGCAGTACTTC. Translated, it gives CASSTGVGGGSYEQYF. This rearrangement joins TRBV5-4 to TRBJ2-7, with 8 bases identical to TRBD2. J gave up 1 base and V 4 bases, and 10 bases lay outside the gene matches. Germline V lookup: CDR1 SGHNT, CDR2 YYREEE (reference sequence). The length of the CDR3 is 16 residues.

The gene calls are TRBV30 and TRBJ1-5, with D possibly being TRBD1 (5 bases). The CDR3 loop spans 17 amino acids. Germline loops: CDR1 GTSNPN, CDR2 SVGIG (reference sequence). V was shortened by 0 bases and J by 2 bases, with 17 bases between the two germline ends. CDR3 coding DNA: TGTGCCTGGAGTGTATCGGGTGGAGGGGTGGGCAATCAGCCCCAGCATTTT. Translated, it gives CAWSVSGGGVGNQPQHF.

This clone has a single count. J is TRBJ2-1 and V is TRBV27, with a possible D match to TRBD1 (6 bases). This CDR3 has 15 amino acids. V was clipped by 3 bases and J by 5 bases, with 14 bases between them. The germline CDR1 and CDR2 sequences are MNHEY and SMNVEV (reference sequence). The CDR3 spells CASSFGQGTHNEQFF. CDR3 nucleotides: TGTGCCAGCAGTTTTGGCCAGGGGACCCACAATGAGCAGTTCTTC.

The chain couples TRBV27 to TRBJ2-1; possibly TRBD2 for D (6 bases). Trimming stripped 8 bases from V and 5 bases from J, with 13 bases between. CDR3 length: 13 residues. Germline CDR1 MNHEY, CDR2 SMNVEV (reference sequence). The CDR3 is CASRASAHNEQFF. The CDR3 DNA reads TGTGCCAGCCGGGCTAGCGCCCACAATGAGCAGTTCTTC.

V usage is TRBV9 and J usage is TRBJ1-2; TRBD1 is a possible D gene (5 bases). The CDR3 has 13 residues. Per the germline V gene, CDR1 is SGDLS and CDR2 is YYNGEE. V was clipped by 6 bases and J by 3 bases, with 12 bases between them. The CDR3 sequence is CASTLGGDYGYTF. The CDR3 DNA reads TGTGCCAGCACCCTGGGGGGGGACTATGGCTACACCTTC.

The rearrangement joins TRBV6-5 to TRBJ2-7; D might be TRBD2 (6 bases). The CDR3 consists of 15 residues. The germline V gene encodes CDR1 MNHEY and CDR2 SVGAGI. The germline V and J ends were trimmed by 8 bases and 3 bases, with 20 bases remaining between them. CDR3 DNA sequence: TGTGCCAGCTCACCGGGGGTTAGCAAGCACTACGAGCAGTACTTC. Protein sequence: CASSPGVSKHYEQYF.

The gene calls are TRBV25-1 and TRBJ1-5; D unresolved. This CDR3 has 12 residues. Germline V gene lookup returns CDR1 MGHDK and CDR2 SYGVNS. V lost 1 base, J lost 9 bases, and 7 bases lay in between. CDR3 protein: CASSEFRGPQHF. CDR3 nucleotides: TGTGCCAGCAGTGAATTTCGGGGGCCCCAGCATTTT.

This CDR3 is CASSPGGGQGDGYTF. The CDR3 region has the DNA TGTGCCAGCAGCCCCGGTGGGGGACAGGGAGATGGCTACACCTTC. The chain links TRBV7-9 to TRBJ1-2, with TRBD1 matching over 9 bases. CDR1 SEHNR and CDR2 FQNEAQ come from the germline V gene (reference sequence). CDR3 length: 15 residues. Trimming cost V 5 bases and J 6 bases; bases outside gene matches: 10.

This clone was counted only a few times. V usage is TRBV14 and J usage is TRBJ2-7; possibly TRBD1 for D (6 bases). Germline CDR1 reads SGHDN; CDR2 reads FVKESK. The V end lost 0 bases, the J end lost 4 bases, and 13 bases lay between the germline ends. This CDR3 comprises 15 residues. DNA for the CDR3: TGTGCCAGCAGCCAAGAGCAGGGGTCGGGTTACGAGCAGTACTTC. Protein sequence: CASSQEQGSGYEQYF.

V and J are TRBV5-6 and TRBJ2-3, with TRBD2 matching 9 bases. This CDR3 region has 15 residues. Germline CDR1 is SGHDT and CDR2 is YYEEEE. The V gene end was trimmed by 6 bases and the J gene end by 5 bases; junction bases not matched to a gene: 10. CDR3 in amino acids: CASTAVREGIDTQYF. The CDR3 DNA sequence: TGTGCCAGCACTGCGGTGCGGGAGGGGATAGATACGCAGTATTTT.

The rearrangement uses TRBV4-1 and TRBJ2-2; 7 bases are shared with TRBD1. V trimming: 4 bases; J trimming: 7 bases; junction bases outside the gene matches: 15. CDR1 MGHRA and CDR2 YSYEKL come from the germline V gene. This CDR3 is 17 amino acids long. CDR3 nucleotide sequence: TGCGCCAGCAGCCGAGAAACGGCAGGGGGTGCTGGCGGGGAGCTGTTTTTT. Its translation is CASSRETAGGAGGELFF.

V is TRBV5-6 and J is TRBJ2-7, with no clear D. Germline values: CDR1 SGHDT, CDR2 YYEEEE. The CDR3 contains 13 residues. Trimming stripped 0 bases from V and 3 bases from J, with 7 bases between. The CDR3 region is CASSLVNSYEQYF. The DNA for the CDR3 is TGTGCCAGCAGCTTGGTTAACAGCTACGAGCAGTACTTC.

This clone occurred once. The chain links TRBV28 to TRBJ1-4, with D unresolved. The V and J ends lost 5 bases and 4 bases respectively, with 14 bases between them. The CDR3 covers 15 residues. Germline assignment: CDR1 MDHEN and CDR2 SYDVKM. The CDR3 loop reads CASSPTGSDNEKLFF. Written as DNA, the CDR3 is TGTGCCAGCAGTCCGACGGGGTCGGATAATGAAAAACTGTTTTTT.

V usage is TRBV6-1 and J usage is TRBJ1-2; 12 nucleotides align to TRBD1. The germline gives CDR1 MNHNS, CDR2 SASEGT. The CDR3 runs to 15 residues. V lost 4 bases, J lost 3 bases, and 3 bases stayed unmatched. CDR3 in DNA: TGTGCCAGCAGTGCCGGGACAGGGGGCTACTATGGCTACACCTTC. Translation gives CASSAGTGGYYGYTF.

The chain joins TRBV7-2 to TRBJ1-2, with D unresolved. Trimming took 5 bases from V and 0 from J, leaving 13 bases between them. Germline CDR1 reads SGHTA; CDR2 reads FQGNSA. This CDR3 region has 15 residues. The CDR3 loop reads CASSPTRSTNYGYTF. CDR3 DNA: TGTGCCAGCAGCCCTACCCGGTCGACTAACTATGGCTACACCTTC.

The V call is TRBV4-1, the J call TRBJ2-7, with 7 bases identical to TRBD1. Germline V lookup: CDR1 MGHRA, CDR2 YSYEKL. The CDR3 is 15 residues long. Losses at the gene ends were 5 bases for V and 2 bases for J; bases not matched to a gene: 9. The CDR3: CASSFQAGGPYEQYF. The CDR3, as DNA: TGCGCCAGCAGCTTCCAAGCAGGGGGTCCCTACGAGCAGTACTTC.

The CDR3 DNA reads as TGCGCCAGCAGCCCCCCACGTACGAGCGAGCAGTACTTC. Its translation is CASSPPRTSEQYF. The V and J genes are TRBV4-1 and TRBJ2-7; D ambiguous. The CDR3 covers 13 residues. Trimming shortened V by 4 bases and J by 6 bases, and 13 bases separated the two germline ends. Germline CDR1 is MGHRA and CDR2 is YSYEKL.

This clone was seen a handful of times. The chain combines TRBV7-9 with TRBJ1-5; no clear D. Deletions cut 2 bases from V and 4 bases from J, with 9 bases between. CDR1 is SEHNR, CDR2 FQNEAQ, per germline (reference sequence). CDR3 length: 14 amino acids. CDR3 region: CASSLIGSNQPQHF. DNA of the CDR3: TGTGCCAGCAGCTTAATCGGGTCAAATCAGCCCCAGCATTTT.

The rearrangement uses TRBV6-6 and TRBJ2-7; D is unresolved. The J call is uncertain, as TRBJ2-1 better fits the DNA end. Germline lookup yields CDR1 MNHNY and CDR2 SVGAGI (reference sequence). The CDR3 is made up of 15 amino acids. For the CDR3, the DNA is TGTGCCAGCAGTCCCCGTGAGGTCCCCGGGTACGAGCAGTTCTTC. The encoded protein is CASSPREVPGYEQFF.

The chain employs TRBV19 and TRBJ1-5, with 9 bases aligning to TRBD1. CDR3 length: 15 residues. Looked up from germline, CDR1 is LNHDA and CDR2 is SQIVND (reference sequence). Trimming removed 3 bases from V and 5 bases from J; junction bases left unmatched: 5. The CDR3 loop is CASSISDRGYQPQHF. The CDR3 nucleotides read TGTGCCAGTAGTATTTCGGACAGGGGATATCAGCCCCAGCATTTT.

DNA for the CDR3: TGTGCCAGCAGTGAAGGGGAGATGTGGGAGAGTCAAGAGACCCAGTACTTC. Its translation: CASSEGEMWESQETQYF. This chain connects TRBV6-1 to TRBJ2-5; D is possibly TRBD2 (5 bases). V lost 1 base and J lost 2, with 17 bases in between. CDR3 length equals 17 residues. The germline V gene encodes CDR1 MNHNS and CDR2 SASEGT.

The DNA of the CDR3 is TGTGCCAGCAGTGAAGGGGGAGAGGTTCCCCAAGAGACCCAGTACTTC. Translation gives CASSEGGEVPQETQYF. This chain joins TRBV6-4 and TRBJ2-5; TRBD1 might be the D (6 bases). Trimming stripped 3 bases from V and 1 base from J, with 15 bases between. The CDR3 is made up of 16 amino acids. CDR1 and CDR2 from the germline V gene are MRHNA and SNTAGT.

V is TRBV5-1 and J is TRBJ2-5; no reliable D call. Germline loops: CDR1 SGHRS, CDR2 YFSETQ. Trimming removed 0 bases from V and 0 bases from J, with 6 bases in between. This CDR3 region has 14 residues. The CDR3 protein is CASSLVADQETQYF. The CDR3 nucleotides read TGCGCCAGCAGCTTGGTGGCGGACCAAGAGACCCAGTACTTC. Looking up the rest from reference TRBV5-1 and TRBJ2-5 gives the full variable domain: KAGVTQTPRYLIKTRGQQVTLSCSPISGHRSVSWYQQTPGQGLQFLFEYFSETQRNKGNFPGRFSGRQFSNSRSEMNVSTLELGDSALYLCASSLVADQETQYFGPGTRLLVL.

This clone was recorded only once. The chain recombines TRBV19 with TRBJ1-5; the D gene is possibly TRBD1 (6 bases). Between the trimmed V and J ends, which lost 6 bases and 10 bases, there was a span of 22 bases. The CDR3 length is 15 residues. Germline values: CDR1 LNHDA, CDR2 SQIVND (reference sequence). CDR3: CASSLTGRADLPQHF. CDR3 coding DNA: TGTGCCAGTAGCTTAACAGGGAGGGCCGATCTACCCCAGCATTTT. Full variable domain (rest looked up from reference TRBV19 and TRBJ1-5): DGGITQSPKYLFRKEGQNVTLSCEQNLNHDAMYWYRQDPGQGLRLIYYSQIVNDFQKGDIAEGYSVSREKKESFPLTVTSAQKNPTAFYLCASSLTGRADLPQHFGDGTRLSIL.

V usage is TRBV27 and J usage is TRBJ2-1, with D maybe TRBD1 (6 bases). V lost 6 bases and J 4 bases, leaving 10 bases between the germline ends. This CDR3 has 13 residues. CDR1 and CDR2 from the germline V gene are MNHEY and SMNVEV (reference sequence). CDR3 nucleotide sequence: TGTGCCAGCAGACAGGGTCAGTACAATGAGCAGTTCTTC. This gives the protein CASRQGQYNEQFF.

The chain is built from TRBV2 and TRBJ1-1; D remains unclear. Trimming shortened V by 4 bases and J by 1 base, and 4 bases separated the two germline ends. Per the germline V gene, CDR1 is SNHLY and CDR2 is FYNNEI. CDR3 length equals 12 residues. The CDR3, as DNA: TGTGCCAGCAGTGCAGGGAACACTGAAGCTTTCTTT. This encodes CASSAGNTEAFF.

This chain links TRBV15 with TRBJ2-1; D may be TRBD2 (6 bases). Germline CDR1 reads LNHNV; CDR2 reads YYDKDF (reference sequence). V was trimmed by 7 bases and J by 8 bases, leaving 18 bases between them. The CDR3 totals 14 residues. CDR3 region: CATTGRDLEDEQFF. The CDR3 coding sequence is TGTGCCACCACGGGGCGGGACCTCGAGGATGAGCAGTTCTTC.